This T cell receptor beta chain derives from a study of cytomegalovirus exposure and HLA in healthy donors (dated 2017 in TCRdb). Regarding the study in general: According to a later analysis, the roughly 130 validation repertoires were produced on the same platform as the roughly 600 repertoires of the first cohort. The study combined high-throughput TCR immunosequencing, statistical association of individual TCRs with disease status, and machine learning to predict cytomegalovirus infection status. Along with the roughly 610-subject first cohort, a separate validation cohort of 120 different subjects was used. The study aimed to test whether signatures of past pathogen exposure could be identified by cataloging public T cell receptors. On the study overall, not on this receptor specifically: The classifier was reported to diagnose cytomegalovirus status with high specificity and sensitivity in both the original cohort and the validation cohort. In the study, some 160 TCR beta chains were listed as associated with cytomegalovirus. According to the authors, the approach could potentially be generalized to other disease states and immunological phenotypes. The validation cohort had no HLA typing available for a later analysis, so co-occurrence within that cohort was assessed over all 130 or so repertoires. Most TCR sequences were observed very rarely across donors, whereas some public TCRs were present in many individuals. Three of the identified cytomegalovirus-associated TCR beta chains were confirmed in vitro to be specific for cytomegalovirus antigens. In a later analysis, TCRs clustered in the first cohort were found to also tend to co-occur in the roughly 120 validation repertoires, with approximately 93% of cluster scores above 0.

For this chain, trimming is 5 bases at the V end and 4 bases at the J end, and the number of junction bases without a gene match is 2. From the cysteine up to the phenylalanine, the CDR3 has a length of 12 residues. Kept here is only the CDR3 DNA, which spans 36 bases and is read in frame from base 1. CDR1 and CDR2, looked up from the germline V gene (reference sequence), are MNHEY and SMNVEV. As to this clone: Its antigen is currently not known. The record has no base qualities; no much larger clone is one base away.

Receptors were amplified or captured by the immunoSEQ multiplex PCR assay. Processing in the source paper ran as follows. A statistical classification framework was developed to diagnose cytomegalovirus status using the catalog of TCR beta chain sequences. As stored in TCRdb, this immuneACCESS dataset retains in-frame rearrangements with V and J assigned. A fraction of the clones does not appear; measured against another copy, unresolved V genes explain less than half of the discrepancy, and the remainder lacks a known reason. V and J calls and clone size are copied from that table; D and trimming were computed from the DNA. Across this sample there are approximately 270,000 clones, with roughly 85% seen only once. The top ten constitute roughly 1% of the sample. Separate from the roughly 630-subject first cohort, the validation cohort of roughly 130 subjects was the group to which the donors belonged.

The V and J genes are TRBV27 and TRBJ2-7, with 7 bases aligning to TRBD1. The TCR originated in a woman younger than 30 in good health and CMV-seronegative. Sequenced: PBMCs. The CDR3 region reads CASSRQGYEQYF. The DNA sequence is as follows: TGTGCCAGCAGTCGACAGGGTTACGAGCAGTACTTC.